What follows are 26 T cell receptor beta chains derived from one specimen sequenced in a study of graft-versus-host responses after intestinal transplantation. These receptors have no identified antigens. Clones were sequenced by immunoSEQ multiplex PCR, and TCRdb holds only the in-frame ones, with some missing. Here the sample spans around 100,000 clones, about 92% being singletons. Sequenced material: unstimulated CD8+ T cells sorted from spleen or lymph node cells, taken before transplant. The receptors stem from a human donor who was the organ donor for an intestinal transplant.

The chain combines TRBV2 with TRBJ1-2; D possibly corresponds to TRBD1 (5 bases). Between the trimmed V and J ends, which lost 8 bases and 4 bases, there was a span of 14 bases. The length of the CDR3 is 13 residues. CDR1 SNHLY and CDR2 FYNNEI come from the germline V gene. In DNA, the CDR3 is TGTGCCAGCGGGGGTTGGGGAACCTATGGCTACACCTTC. As protein: CASGGWGTYGYTF.

This clone has only one observation. This chain uses TRBV4-2 with TRBJ1-2; D is uncertain. The CDR3 has 15 residues. The V and J ends lost 3 bases and 3 bases respectively, with 14 bases between them. CDR1 and CDR2 from the germline V gene are LGHNA and YNFKEQ. The CDR3 DNA reads as TGTGCCAGCAGCCACCGAAAGGGCCCCTACTATGGCTACACCTTC. This encodes CASSHRKGPYYGYTF.

This clone was recorded once. V and J are TRBV27 and TRBJ1-5; 7 bases agree with TRBD1. The V and J ends lost 4 bases and 2 bases, in that order; junction bases with no gene match: 2. The CDR3 length is 14 residues. Per germline, CDR1 MNHEY and CDR2 SMNVEV (reference sequence). The CDR3 sequence: CASSSGQGNQPQHF. The CDR3 DNA sequence: TGTGCCAGCAGTTCCGGACAGGGCAATCAGCCCCAGCATTTT.

This chain uses TRBV6-6 with TRBJ2-7; no clear D gene. The V and J ends lost 3 bases and 4 bases respectively, with 1 base between them. CDR1 is MNHNY, CDR2 SVGAGI, per germline (reference sequence). The CDR3 length is 10 residues. For the CDR3, the DNA is TGTGCCAGCAGTTATTACGAGCAGTACTTC. It translates to CASSYYEQYF.

The chain has TRBV28 and TRBJ1-1; D is unclear. Trimming removed 7 bases from V and 2 bases from J, with 5 bases in between. This CDR3 has 11 residues. Germline V CDR1 and CDR2: MDHEN, SYDVKM. As DNA, the CDR3 is TGTGCCAGCAAAGTTAACACTGAAGCTTTCTTT. Translating gives CASKVNTEAFF.

This chain uses TRBV11-2 with TRBJ2-3; 7 bases are shared with TRBD2. The CDR3 has 17 residues. Germline CDR1 SGHAT, CDR2 FQNNGV. The V segment lost 2 bases and the J segment 1 base; nucleotides outside the gene matches: 9. CDR3 sequence reads: CASSLSSSGLRTDTQYF. The DNA for the CDR3 is TGTGCCAGCAGCTTATCTTCTAGCGGCCTCCGCACAGATACGCAGTATTTT.

V gene TRBV5-1 combines with J gene TRBJ2-1; 13 bases map to TRBD2. J was trimmed by 6 bases and V by 6 bases; bases with no gene match: 9. The germline V gene has CDR1 SGHRS and CDR2 YFSETQ. The CDR3 consists of 16 residues. The CDR3 loop is CASTGIGLAGANEQFF. CDR3 DNA sequence: TGCGCCAGCACCGGAATCGGACTAGCGGGAGCCAATGAGCAGTTCTTC.

The count of this clone is one. V usage is TRBV5-4 and J usage is TRBJ2-7, with 9 bases lining up with TRBD2. CDR3 length: 14 amino acids. V shed 4 bases and J 8 bases; nucleotides not matched to a gene: 10. Per the germline V gene, CDR1 is SGHNT and CDR2 is YYREEE (reference sequence). Here the CDR3 DNA reads TGTGCCAGCAGCGCCGGGACTAGCTTAAATAAGCAGTACTTC. It encodes CASSAGTSLNKQYF.

This sequence joins TRBV30 and TRBJ1-1, with 7 bases that match TRBD1. Germline trimming cut 6 bases from V and 7 bases from J; bases unmatched to any gene: 11. This CDR3 has 13 residues. Germline CDR1 reads GTSNPN; CDR2 reads SVGIG (reference sequence). The CDR3 sequence is CACKRGGAFEAFF. The DNA of the CDR3 is TGTGCCTGTAAAAGAGGGGGCGCGTTTGAAGCTTTCTTT. Together with reference TRBV30 and TRBJ1-1, the CDR3 gives the full variable domain: SQTIHQWPATLVQPVGSPLSLECTVEGTSNPNLYWYRQAAGRGLQLLFYSVGIGQISSEVPQNLSASRPQDRQFILSSKKLLLSDSGFYLCACKRGGAFEAFFGQGTRLTVV.

V and J are TRBV29-1 and TRBJ2-7; maybe TRBD2 (6 bases). The CDR3 has 13 residues. Germline loops: CDR1 SQVTM, CDR2 ANQGSEA. The V and J ends lost 3 bases and 2 bases respectively, with 11 bases between them. The CDR3 is CSVEAAGPYEQYF. CDR3 nucleotides: TGCAGCGTTGAGGCGGCGGGACCCTACGAGCAGTACTTC.

This clone was picked up one time. This chain links TRBV7-7 with TRBJ2-7, with no clear D. Germline CDR1 is SSHAT and CDR2 is FNYEAQ (reference sequence). The CDR3 is made up of 14 amino acids. The ends were cut back, 5 bases at V and 1 base at J, with 12 bases in the middle. CDR3 bases: TGTGCCAGCAGCCCCTCTCCCGGGTCCTACGAGCAGTACTTC. It translates to CASSPSPGSYEQYF.

The chain employs TRBV25-1 and TRBJ2-5; TRBD1 matches at 8 bases. Germline V lookup: CDR1 MGHDK, CDR2 SYGVNS. This CDR3 is built from 17 residues. The junction had 8 bases not matched to a gene; V was cut back by 1 base and J by 1 base. The CDR3 DNA reads as TGTGCCAGCAGTGAATGGACAGGGCCCCTAATCCAAGAGACCCAGTACTTC. Translated: CASSEWTGPLIQETQYF.

The CDR3 reads CASSSQPYNEQFF. CDR3 DNA: TGTGCCAGCAGCTCCCAACCCTACAATGAGCAGTTCTTC. J is TRBJ2-1 and V is TRBV11-2; D remains unclear. V lost 4 bases to trimming and J lost 2 bases, with 6 bases between them. Per the germline V gene, CDR1 is SGHAT and CDR2 is FQNNGV. The CDR3 covers 13 residues.

The V gene is TRBV6-1, the J gene TRBJ2-7; 10 nucleotides align to TRBD2. Germline V CDR1 and CDR2: MNHNS, SASEGT. This CDR3 has 14 amino acids. J was trimmed by 2 bases and V by 6 bases; bases with no gene match: 4. The CDR3 nucleotides read TGTGCCAGCAGCCTAGCGGGAGAGACCTACGAGCAGTACTTC. Its protein product is CASSLAGETYEQYF.

The chain joins TRBV4-1 to TRBJ1-1; tentatively, D is TRBD1 (5 bases). This CDR3 is built from 13 residues. V lost 0 bases to trimming and J lost 6 bases, with 8 bases between them. Germline values: CDR1 MGHRA, CDR2 YSYEKL. CDR3 sequence: CASSQDPRAEAFF. In DNA, the CDR3 is TGCGCCAGCAGCCAAGATCCCAGGGCTGAAGCTTTCTTT.

This clone has a single count. J is TRBJ1-4 and V is TRBV5-1, with D perhaps TRBD1 (5 bases). The CDR3 length is 16 residues. CDR1 is SGHRS and CDR2 is YFSETQ in the germline V gene. The germline V and J ends were trimmed by 0 bases and 0 bases, with 9 bases remaining between them. CDR3 nucleotides: TGCGCCAGCAGCTTGGTGACAGCTTCAACTAATGAAAAACTGTTTTTT. As protein: CASSLVTASTNEKLFF.

The chain joins TRBV2 to TRBJ1-2, with D perhaps TRBD1 (6 bases). The V gene lost 6 bases and the J gene lost 5 bases, with 13 bases spanning the gap. The CDR3 consists of 13 residues. The germline V gene encodes CDR1 SNHLY and CDR2 FYNNEI. As DNA, the CDR3 is TGTGCCAGCAGCCCTGAGGGGGGGTATGGCTACACCTTC. Translated: CASSPEGGYGYTF.

The chain employs TRBV21-1 and TRBJ1-5. TRBV21-1 is a listed pseudogene. The CDR3 extends over 19 amino acids. CDR3 amino acids: CASSRSGVRGGGSNQPQHF. The CDR3 bases are TGTGCCAGCAGTCGTTCTGGGGTAAGAGGGGGGGGAAGCAATCAGCCCCAGCATTTT.

In its sample, this clone was seen a few times. The CDR3 DNA is TGTGCCAGCAGAAAGACAGGGTTTGGTGAAAAACTGTTTTTT. Its protein product is CASRKTGFGEKLFF. The chain combines TRBV2 with TRBJ1-4, with 7 bases matching TRBD1. The ends lost 6 bases at V and 7 bases at J; junction bases unmatched: 8. Germline CDR1 and CDR2: SNHLY and FYNNEI. The CDR3 is 14 residues long.

This chain uses TRBV6-5 with TRBJ2-5; possibly TRBD1 for D (5 bases). The CDR3 is made up of 14 amino acids. The germline V and J ends were trimmed by 7 bases and 2 bases, with 14 bases remaining between them. CDR1 and CDR2 from the germline V gene are MNHEY and SVGAGI. In DNA, the CDR3 is TGTGCCAGCACTACCAAGGGGTCTCAAGAGACCCAGTACTTC. Protein product: CASTTKGSQETQYF.

The rearrangement uses TRBV27 and TRBJ1-1; no firm D call. CDR3 length: 23 residues. Germline V gene data show CDR1 as MNHEY and CDR2 as SMNVEV (reference sequence). The V gene lost 0 bases and the J gene lost 2 bases, with 34 bases spanning the gap. The CDR3 region has the DNA TGTGCCAGCAGTTTATCCCGGGCCGGGCTGGTGCCAAGCATACCTGAACGAAACACTGAAGCTTTCTTT. Residues: CASSLSRAGLVPSIPERNTEAFF.

The CDR3 reads CASDRGRDSYEQYF. The CDR3 DNA follows: TGTGCCAGCGATCGGGGCCGGGACTCCTACGAGCAGTACTTC. This chain links TRBV21-1 with TRBJ2-7. TRBV21-1 is a recognized pseudogene. The CDR3 is 14 residues long.

The V call is TRBV6-5, the J call TRBJ2-7; D is unresolved. V was trimmed by 10 bases and J by 4 bases, leaving 20 bases between them. Germline V gives CDR1 MNHEY, CDR2 SVGAGI. The CDR3 spans 14 residues. In nucleotides, the CDR3 is TGTGCCATTCTGGCTCGGGTCAGACCTTACGAGCAGTACTTC. Protein sequence: CAILARVRPYEQYF.

The chain couples TRBV27 to TRBJ2-1, with 7 nucleotides matching TRBD2. V was clipped by 0 bases and J by 4 bases; unmatched bases: 3. Germline V CDR1 and CDR2: MNHEY, SMNVEV (reference sequence). This CDR3 region has 15 residues. For the CDR3, the DNA is TGTGCCAGCAGTTTATCTGGGACTACTTACAATGAGCAGTTCTTC. Encoded protein: CASSLSGTTYNEQFF.

CDR3 region: CASRPKAYSNQPQHF. CDR3 nucleotide sequence: TGTGCCAGCCGACCAAAGGCTTATAGCAATCAGCCCCAGCATTTT. The chain uses TRBV27 and TRBJ1-5; no clear D gene. The germline V and J ends were trimmed by 8 bases and 0 bases, with 14 bases remaining between them. The germline CDR1 and CDR2 sequences are MNHEY and SMNVEV (reference sequence). CDR3 length: 15 residues.

The gene calls are TRBV28 and TRBJ2-5, with 10 nucleotides matching TRBD1. The CDR3 runs 16 residues. The J segment lost 1 base and the V segment lost 5 bases, leaving 7 bases of the junction unmatched. In germline, CDR1 is MDHEN, CDR2 SYDVKM. As DNA, the CDR3 is TGTGCCAGCAGTCCCCGGACAGGGGGGGCCCAAGAGACCCAGTACTTC. It codes for CASSPRTGGAQETQYF.